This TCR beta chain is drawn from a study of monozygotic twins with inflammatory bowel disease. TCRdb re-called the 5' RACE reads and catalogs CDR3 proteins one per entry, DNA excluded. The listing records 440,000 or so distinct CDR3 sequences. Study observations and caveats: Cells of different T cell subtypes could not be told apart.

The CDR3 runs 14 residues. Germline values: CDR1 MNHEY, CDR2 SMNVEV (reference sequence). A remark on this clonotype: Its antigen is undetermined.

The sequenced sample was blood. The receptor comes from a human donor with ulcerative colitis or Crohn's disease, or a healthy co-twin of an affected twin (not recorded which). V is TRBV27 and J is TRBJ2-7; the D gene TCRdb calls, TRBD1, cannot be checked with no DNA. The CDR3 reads CASSAWGADGEQYF.